The 31 T cell receptor beta chains in this list originate from one sample, sequenced in a study of blood T cell repertoires in COVID-19. The assay was immunoSEQ multiplex PCR, and TCRdb's table has in-frame clones only and misses some. The sample has roughly 280,000 clones, 86% seen once; the top ten hold approximately 2%. Sequenced sample: peripheral blood. The receptors stem from a man younger than 40 with active or convalescent COVID-19.

V and J are TRBV2 and TRBJ1-3; tentative D call: TRBD1 (5 bases). This CDR3 is 14 amino acids long. The germline V and J ends were trimmed by 4 bases and 0 bases, with 7 bases remaining between them. Germline V lookup: CDR1 SNHLY, CDR2 FYNNEI. CDR3 coding DNA: TGTGCCAGCAGTGTTGGGGCCTCTGGAAACACCATATATTTT. Protein product: CASSVGASGNTIYF.

This clone is a singleton in its sample. The rearrangement joins TRBV15 to TRBJ2-5; D is possibly TRBD1 (6 bases). Germline V lookup: CDR1 LNHNV, CDR2 YYDKDF (reference sequence). The CDR3 is 12 residues long. V shed 9 bases and J shed 5 bases, with 13 bases lying between them. CDR3 region: CATQGPRETQYF. Here the CDR3 DNA reads TGTGCCACACAGGGTCCGCGGGAGACCCAGTACTTC. Together with reference TRBV15 and TRBJ2-5, the CDR3 gives the full variable domain: DAMVIQNPRYQVTQFGKPVTLSCSQTLNHNVMYWYQQKSSQAPKLLFHYYDKDFNNEADTPDNFQSRRPNTSFCFLDIRSPGLGDTAMYLCATQGPRETQYFGPGTRLLVL.

The rearrangement joins TRBV4-1 to TRBJ1-2; D is unclear. CDR1 MGHRA and CDR2 YSYEKL come from the germline V gene. This CDR3 has 15 amino acids. V was pared by 4 bases and J by 3 bases, with 15 bases between. The CDR3 sequence: CASSPWRGSDYGYTF. CDR3 coding DNA: TGCGCCAGCAGCCCATGGAGAGGTTCAGACTATGGCTACACCTTC.

The genes are TRBV7-8 and TRBJ2-3; 9 bases line up with TRBD2. The CDR3 is 16 amino acids. Trimming cost V 5 bases and J 9 bases; bases outside gene matches: 15. Germline CDR1 SGHVS, CDR2 FQNEAQ. The CDR3 DNA reads as TGTGCCAGCAGCCCTGCGGGCGGGGGGGCTTCCGACACGCAGTATTTT. Its translation is CASSPAGGGASDTQYF.

This clone was seen a single time. This chain links TRBV14 with TRBJ2-2; 9 positions agree with TRBD1. With V trimmed by 5 bases and J by 5 bases, 9 bases remained unmatched. The CDR3 totals 16 residues. Germline V gives CDR1 SGHDN, CDR2 FVKESK. CDR3 nucleotide sequence: TGTGCCAGCAGCTCGACACAGGGGGCTTTGACCGGGGAGCTGTTTTTT. Its translation is CASSSTQGALTGELFF.

This chain joins TRBV4-2 and TRBJ2-2, with TRBD1 as a possible D gene (5 bases). The CDR3 runs 14 residues. CDR1 and CDR2 (germline): LGHNA, YNFKEQ. V lost 1 base and J lost 3, with 6 bases in between. The CDR3 loop reads CASSQGQYTGELFF. As DNA, the CDR3 is TGTGCCAGCAGCCAAGGACAGTACACCGGGGAGCTGTTTTTT.

This sequence joins TRBV19 and TRBJ2-7; D remains ambiguous. Trimming pared 2 bases from V and 3 bases from J, leaving 8 bases between. CDR1 is LNHDA, CDR2 SQIVND, per germline (reference sequence). This CDR3 spans 13 amino acids. The CDR3 DNA reads as TGTGCCAGTAGTATACGCATCGGCTACGAGCAGTACTTC. Its translation is CASSIRIGYEQYF.

The chain combines TRBV4-2 with TRBJ1-6; 8 bases are a match to TRBD1. V was pared by 0 bases and J by 6 bases, with 13 bases of the junction left unmatched. Germline assignment: CDR1 LGHNA and CDR2 YNFKEQ. This CDR3 has 19 residues. The CDR3 loop reads CASSQDWWAGGPSNSPLHF. The CDR3 DNA sequence: TGTGCCAGCAGCCAAGATTGGTGGGCAGGGGGCCCGTCTAATTCACCCCTCCACTTT.

The gene calls are TRBV5-5 and TRBJ1-5, with D possibly matching TRBD1 (5 bases). This CDR3 contains 15 residues. The germline V gene has CDR1 SGHKS and CDR2 YYEKEE (reference sequence). V lost 0 bases and J 4 bases, leaving 11 bases between the germline ends. The CDR3 reads CASSLAGGPNQPQHF. The CDR3, as DNA: TGTGCCAGCAGCTTGGCCGGGGGTCCGAATCAGCCCCAGCATTTT.

The chain couples TRBV25-1 to TRBJ1-2, with D perhaps matching TRBD1 (5 bases). Trimming shortened V by 1 base and J by 9 bases, and 15 bases separated the two germline ends. The CDR3 totals 14 residues. Germline CDR1 reads MGHDK; CDR2 reads SYGVNS. The CDR3 nucleotides read TGTGCCAGCAGTGAATTCCTCGGGCAGGGTAGCTACACCTTC. Protein: CASSEFLGQGSYTF.

The chain recombines TRBV10-3 with TRBJ1-2, with 7 bases that match TRBD1. The CDR3 runs to 16 residues. The junction had 12 bases not matched to a gene; V was cut back by 2 bases and J by 6 bases. Germline loops: CDR1 ENHRY, CDR2 SYGVKD. CDR3 protein: CAISETVGGSADGYTF. CDR3 DNA: TGTGCCATCAGTGAGACGGTAGGGGGCTCTGCCGATGGCTACACCTTC.

For the CDR3, the DNA is TGTGCCAGCAGCACCCCGGGGTCCCGCGAGCAGTACTTC. This gives the protein CASSTPGSREQYF. The chain links TRBV11-2 to TRBJ2-7; tentatively, D is TRBD2 (5 bases). The CDR3 runs 13 residues. Germline CDR1 SGHAT, CDR2 FQNNGV. V was shortened by 5 bases and J by 6 bases, with 14 bases between the two germline ends. The variable domain in full, with the rest retrieved from reference TRBV11-2 and TRBJ2-7, is EAGVAQSPRYKIIEKRQSVAFWCNPISGHATLYWYQQILGQGPKLLIQFQNNGVVDDSQLPKDRFSAERLKGVDSTLKIQPAKLEDSAVYLCASSTPGSREQYFGPGTRLTVT.

This clone was found a few times. The chain uses TRBV7-2 and TRBJ2-7; unclear D gene. The CDR3 has 14 residues. Germline V CDR1 and CDR2: SGHTA, FQGNSA. V lost 2 bases, J lost 7 bases, and 15 bases lay in between. The DNA for the CDR3 is TGTGCCAGCAGCTTACAGGCTATCCTACGGGAGCAGTACTTC. Translation gives CASSLQAILREQYF. The complete variable domain, with remaining parts taken from reference TRBV7-2 and TRBJ2-7, reads GAGVSQSPSNKVTEKGKDVELRCDPISGHTALYWYRQSLGQGLEFLIYFQGNSAPDKSGLPSDRFSAERTGGSVSTLTIQRTQQEDSAVYLCASSLQAILREQYFGPGTRLTVT.

The chain joins TRBV7-3 to TRBJ2-3; D is ambiguous. Trimming cost V 5 bases and J 4 bases, with 10 bases left between them. Germline CDR1 and CDR2: SGHTA and FQGTGA. The CDR3 contains 13 residues. CDR3 bases: TGTGCCAGCAGCCCCCGCTTAGCAGATACGCAGTATTTT. The encoded protein is CASSPRLADTQYF.

The CDR3 region is CASSLFTRVLTEAFF. The CDR3, as DNA: TGTGCCAGCAGCTTGTTCACCAGGGTATTAACTGAAGCTTTCTTT. The V gene is TRBV11-2, the J gene TRBJ1-1; perhaps TRBD1 as D (5 bases). CDR1 and CDR2 from the germline V gene are SGHAT and FQNNGV. The CDR3 covers 15 residues. Deletions cut 3 bases from V and 5 bases from J, with 16 bases between.

The chain recombines TRBV2 with TRBJ2-7; D uncertain. The CDR3 has 13 residues. V lost 3 bases and J 7 bases, leaving 13 bases between the germline ends. Per the germline V gene, CDR1 is SNHLY and CDR2 is FYNNEI. CDR3: CASSEGRYYEQYF. In nucleotides, the CDR3 is TGTGCCAGCAGTGAGGGCAGGTATTATGAGCAGTACTTC.

The chain uses TRBV5-4 and TRBJ1-1; D is undetermined. Trimming left V 0 bases short and J 1 base short, with 16 bases between. In germline, CDR1 is SGHNT, CDR2 YYREEE (reference sequence). This CDR3 is built from 17 residues. CDR3 loop: CASSLDEYGSPNTEAFF. CDR3 nucleotides: TGTGCCAGCAGCTTGGACGAATACGGGTCTCCGAACACTGAAGCTTTCTTT. Using reference TRBV5-4 and TRBJ1-1 for the parts outside the CDR3, the full variable domain is ETGVTQSPTHLIKTRGQQVTLRCSSQSGHNTVSWYQQALGQGPQFIFQYYREEENGRGNFPPRFSGLQFPNYSSELNVNALELDDSALYLCASSLDEYGSPNTEAFFGQGTRLTVV.

This rearrangement joins TRBV19 to TRBJ1-5, with 8 nucleotides matching TRBD1. V shed 6 bases, J shed 3 bases, and the junction held 7 bases outside the gene matches. Germline CDR1 and CDR2: LNHDA and SQIVND (reference sequence). The CDR3 has 15 amino acids. The CDR3 here is CASSPGQGLNQPQHF. In nucleotides, the CDR3 is TGTGCCAGTAGCCCCGGACAGGGACTCAATCAGCCCCAGCATTTT.

This rearrangement joins TRBV10-2 to TRBJ2-1, with 8 bases aligning to TRBD2. Germline V CDR1 and CDR2: WSHSY, SAAADI. V lost 7 bases and J lost 4; bases outside the gene matches: 9. CDR3 length equals 15 residues. The CDR3 DNA reads as TGCGCCAGCATGGGCATAGCGGGGACATACAATGAGCAGTTCTTC. Its translation is CASMGIAGTYNEQFF.

The chain employs TRBV18 and TRBJ2-3; no reliable D call. The CDR3 totals 14 residues. CDR1 and CDR2 (germline): KGHSH, LQKENI. The ends were cut back, 4 bases at V and 5 bases at J, with 13 bases in the middle. This CDR3 reads CASSHLDVLDTQYF. The CDR3 DNA reads as TGTGCCAGCTCACACCTAGACGTGCTAGATACGCAGTATTTT.

This clone is a singleton in its sample. The gene calls are TRBV5-6 and TRBJ2-7, with unresolved D. Germline loops: CDR1 SGHDT, CDR2 YYEEEE. Deletions cut 4 bases from V and 5 bases from J, with 13 bases between. This CDR3 is built from 13 residues. For the CDR3, the DNA is TGTGCCAGCAGCCATGGGCCCGACCACGAGCAGTACTTC. Encoded protein: CASSHGPDHEQYF.

This rearrangement joins TRBV25-1 to TRBJ2-7; TRBD1 matches at 8 bases. With V trimmed by 4 bases and J by 4 bases, 12 bases remained unmatched. In germline, CDR1 is MGHDK, CDR2 SYGVNS. This CDR3 is 16 amino acids long. CDR3 sequence reads: CASSARSGTGSYEQYF. As DNA, the CDR3 is TGTGCCAGCAGTGCCCGCTCTGGGACAGGCTCGTACGAGCAGTACTTC.

V gene TRBV27 combines with J gene TRBJ1-1; possibly TRBD1 for D (5 bases). Trimming stripped 1 base from V and 1 base from J, with 13 bases between. The germline V gene has CDR1 MNHEY and CDR2 SMNVEV (reference sequence). The CDR3 length is 16 residues. CDR3: CASSLWQGVQNTEAFF. The CDR3 nucleotides are TGTGCCAGCAGTTTATGGCAAGGGGTACAGAACACTGAAGCTTTCTTT.

CDR3 sequence reads: CASSLVADSGNTIYF. The DNA for the CDR3 is TGTGCCAGCAGCTTGGTGGCGGACTCTGGAAACACCATATATTTT. This sequence joins TRBV5-6 and TRBJ1-3; D is unclear. The germline V and J ends were trimmed by 0 bases and 0 bases, with 7 bases remaining between them. CDR3 length equals 15 residues. Germline CDR1 is SGHDT and CDR2 is YYEEEE.

This clone is a singleton in its sample. V gene TRBV5-1 combines with J gene TRBJ2-2, with 7 nucleotides matching TRBD1. Germline CDR1 reads SGHRS; CDR2 reads YFSETQ. V shed 7 bases, J shed 6 bases, and the junction held 9 bases outside the gene matches. The CDR3 spans 14 residues. DNA of the CDR3: TGCGCCAGCGGACAGGACCTATGGGCCGGGGAGCTGTTTTTT. This gives the protein CASGQDLWAGELFF.

The V and J genes are TRBV11-2 and TRBJ2-7; TRBD1 agrees at 8 bases. The CDR3 totals 13 residues. Germline V lookup: CDR1 SGHAT, CDR2 FQNNGV. V was pared by 7 bases and J by 6 bases, with 8 bases of the junction left unmatched. CDR3: CASIRQGSPEQYF. CDR3 in DNA: TGTGCCAGCATCCGACAGGGGAGCCCCGAGCAGTACTTC.

This clone was picked up one time. The V gene is TRBV4-3, the J gene TRBJ2-3; tentative D call: TRBD2 (5 bases). The CDR3 has 16 residues. CDR1 and CDR2 from the germline V gene are LGHNA and YSLEER. With 0 bases removed from V and 0 bases from J, the gap between germline ends came to 10 bases. CDR3: CASSQDRRISTDTQYF. The CDR3 nucleotides read TGCGCCAGCAGCCAAGATAGGAGGATTAGCACAGATACGCAGTATTTT.

The J gene is TRBJ2-7, the V gene TRBV10-3; 7 nucleotides line up with TRBD1. The CDR3 consists of 14 residues. V lost 4 bases to trimming and J lost 4 bases; unmatched junction nucleotides: 7. Per germline, CDR1 ENHRY and CDR2 SYGVKD. The CDR3 nucleotides read TGTGCCATCAGTGGCGAGGACAGGTCATACGAGCAGTACTTC. It translates to CAISGEDRSYEQYF.

The chain has TRBV7-8 and TRBJ1-2, with 9 positions matching TRBD1. The CDR3 is 14 residues long. Germline assignment: CDR1 SGHVS and CDR2 FQNEAQ. Trimming removed 7 bases from V and 7 bases from J; junction bases left unmatched: 10. CDR3 in DNA: TGTGCCAGCACAACGCCCGGGACAGGGTTTGGCTACACCTTC. Its protein is CASTTPGTGFGYTF. Full variable domain (outside the CDR3, taken from reference TRBV7-8 and TRBJ1-2): GAGVSQSPRYKVAKRGQDVALRCDPISGHVSLFWYQQALGQGPEFLTYFQNEAQLDKSGLPSDRFFAERPEGSVSTLKIQRTQQEDSAVYLCASTTPGTGFGYTFGSGTRLTVV.

The chain recombines TRBV10-3 with TRBJ2-1; D possibly corresponds to TRBD2 (5 bases). Trimming stripped 11 bases from V and 4 bases from J, with 15 bases between. The length of the CDR3 is 13 residues. Germline V gene lookup returns CDR1 ENHRY and CDR2 SYGVKD. The DNA for the CDR3 is TGTGCCCATCGGTCCAGGACTTACAATGAGCAGTTCTTC. Translated: CAHRSRTYNEQFF.

This sequence joins TRBV5-1 and TRBJ2-7; 14 bases map to TRBD2. The length of the CDR3 is 14 residues. Germline CDR1 is SGHRS and CDR2 is YFSETQ. J was trimmed by 5 bases and V by 6 bases; bases with no gene match: 4. DNA of the CDR3: TGCGCCAGCACCGGGACTAGCGGGGGACACGAGCAGTACTTC. Translation: CASTGTSGGHEQYF.